This note documents a single T cell receptor (beta chain) sequence. One entry per CDR3 protein, called by TCRdb with MiXCR from the PCR reads. Among roughly 50,000 distinct CDR3 sequences listed, roughly 36% were seen once. The data stem from a study of molecular identifiers for immune sequencing clone quantification. The CDR3 is 15 residues long. Germline CDR1 reads MGHRA; CDR2 reads YSYEKL. Trimming took off 0 bases at V and 0 bases at J, with 8 bases between the two ends. J is TRBJ2-5 and V is TRBV4-1, with unresolved D. Material: naive CD8+ T cells from blood, with Jurkat cell RNA spiked in. Subset noted: FACS-sorted CD8+CD4-CCR7+CD45RA+ naive T cells. This TCR derives from a human donor in good health. Some libraries in this study had Jurkat cell RNA spiked in. CDR3 DNA sequence: TGCGCCAGCAGCCAAGATATTACAGACCAAGAGACCCAGTACTTC. This translates into CASSQDITDQETQYF.